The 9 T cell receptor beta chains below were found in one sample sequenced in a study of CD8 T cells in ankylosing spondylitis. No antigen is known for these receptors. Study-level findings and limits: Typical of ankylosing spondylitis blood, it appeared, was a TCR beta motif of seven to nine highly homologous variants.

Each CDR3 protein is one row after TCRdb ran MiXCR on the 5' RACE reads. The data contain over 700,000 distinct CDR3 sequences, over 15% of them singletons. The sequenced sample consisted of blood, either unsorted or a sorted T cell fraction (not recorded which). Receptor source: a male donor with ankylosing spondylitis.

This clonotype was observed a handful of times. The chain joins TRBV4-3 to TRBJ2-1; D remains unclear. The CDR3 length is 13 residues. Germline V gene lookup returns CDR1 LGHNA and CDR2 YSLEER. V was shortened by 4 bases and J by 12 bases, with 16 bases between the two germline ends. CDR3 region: CASSPGRGLVQFF. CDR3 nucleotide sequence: TGCGCCAGCAGCCCCGGACGTGGCTTAGTGCAGTTCTTC.

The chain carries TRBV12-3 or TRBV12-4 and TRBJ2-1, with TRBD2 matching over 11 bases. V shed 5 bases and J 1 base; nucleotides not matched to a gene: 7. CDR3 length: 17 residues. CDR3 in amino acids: CASSHTGLAVSYNEQFF. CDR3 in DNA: TGTGCCAGCAGTCACACGGGACTAGCGGTTTCCTACAATGAGCAGTTCTTC.

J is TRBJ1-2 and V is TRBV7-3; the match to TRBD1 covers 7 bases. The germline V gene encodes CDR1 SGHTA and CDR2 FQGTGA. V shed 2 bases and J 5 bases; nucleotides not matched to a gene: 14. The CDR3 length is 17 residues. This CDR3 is CASSLQPGETGRYGYTF. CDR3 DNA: TGTGCCAGCAGCTTACAGCCAGGGGAGACAGGGCGTTATGGCTACACCTTC.

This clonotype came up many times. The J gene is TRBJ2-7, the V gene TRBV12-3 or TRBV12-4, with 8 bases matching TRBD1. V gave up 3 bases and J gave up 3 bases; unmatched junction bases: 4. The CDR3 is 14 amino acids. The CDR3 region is CASSLTGASYEQYF. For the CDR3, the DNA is TGTGCCAGCAGTTTGACAGGGGCGAGCTACGAGCAGTACTTC.

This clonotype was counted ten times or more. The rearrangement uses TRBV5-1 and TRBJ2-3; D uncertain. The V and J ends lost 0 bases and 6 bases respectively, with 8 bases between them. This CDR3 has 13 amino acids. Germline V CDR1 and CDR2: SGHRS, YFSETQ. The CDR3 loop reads CASSLGVSDTQYF. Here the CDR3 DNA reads TGCGCCAGCAGCTTGGGGGTTTCGGATACGCAGTATTTT. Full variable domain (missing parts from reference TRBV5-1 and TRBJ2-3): KAGVTQTPRYLIKTRGQQVTLSCSPISGHRSVSWYQQTPGQGLQFLFEYFSETQRNKGNFPGRFSGRQFSNSRSEMNVSTLELGDSALYLCASSLGVSDTQYFGPGTRLTVL.

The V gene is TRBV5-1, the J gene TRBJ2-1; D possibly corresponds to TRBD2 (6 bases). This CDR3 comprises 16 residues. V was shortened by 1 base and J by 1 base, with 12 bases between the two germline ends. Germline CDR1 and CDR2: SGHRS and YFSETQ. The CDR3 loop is CASSLTGSLSYNEQFF. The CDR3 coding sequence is TGCGCCAGCAGCTTGACCGGGAGTCTATCCTACAATGAGCAGTTCTTC. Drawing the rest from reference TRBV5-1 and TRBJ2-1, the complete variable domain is KAGVTQTPRYLIKTRGQQVTLSCSPISGHRSVSWYQQTPGQGLQFLFEYFSETQRNKGNFPGRFSGRQFSNSRSEMNVSTLELGDSALYLCASSLTGSLSYNEQFFGPGTRLTVL.

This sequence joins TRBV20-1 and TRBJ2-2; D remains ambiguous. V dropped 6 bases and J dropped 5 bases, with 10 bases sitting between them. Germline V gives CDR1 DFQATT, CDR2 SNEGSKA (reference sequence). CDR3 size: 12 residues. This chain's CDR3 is CSAPDLTGELFF. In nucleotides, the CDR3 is TGCAGTGCACCCGACTTAACCGGGGAGCTGTTTTTT.

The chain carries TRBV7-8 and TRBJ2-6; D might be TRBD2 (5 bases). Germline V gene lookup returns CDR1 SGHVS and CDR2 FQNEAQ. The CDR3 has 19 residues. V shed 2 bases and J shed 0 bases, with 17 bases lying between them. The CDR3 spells CASSLPLGRTSSGANVLTF. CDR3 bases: TGTGCCAGCAGCTTACCTCTGGGAAGAACTAGCTCTGGGGCCAACGTCCTGACTTTC.

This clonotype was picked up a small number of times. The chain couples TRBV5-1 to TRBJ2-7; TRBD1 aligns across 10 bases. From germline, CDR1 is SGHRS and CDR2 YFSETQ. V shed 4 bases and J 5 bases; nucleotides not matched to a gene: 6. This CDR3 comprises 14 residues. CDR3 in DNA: TGCGCCAGCAGCCCCGGGACAGGGGTAGACGAGCAGTACTTC. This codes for CASSPGTGVDEQYF.